A single sample gave rise to the 16 T cell receptor beta chains below, sequenced in a study of T cell changes during pregnancy in multiple sclerosis. TCRdb keeps only in-frame clones here, not all; method: immunoSEQ multiplex PCR. The sample consists of tens of thousands of clones, roughly 90% of them appearing once. Sequenced material: peripheral blood, taken in the first trimester of pregnancy. These receptors were taken from a female donor in good health, enrolled as a control in a pregnancy study.

The chain uses TRBV19 and TRBJ2-5; 9 bases agree with TRBD1. Per germline, CDR1 LNHDA and CDR2 SQIVND (reference sequence). This CDR3 has 13 residues. V trimming: 7 bases; J trimming: 3 bases; junction bases outside the gene matches: 3. CDR3 in amino acids: CASTRDREETQYF. In DNA, the CDR3 is TGTGCCAGTACTAGGGACAGGGAAGAGACCCAGTACTTC.

A single count supports this clone. J is TRBJ1-3 and V is TRBV5-6; TRBD1 aligns across 10 bases. With V trimmed by 3 bases and J by 4 bases, 4 bases remained unmatched. Germline CDR1 reads SGHDT; CDR2 reads YYEEEE. This CDR3 contains 15 residues. The CDR3 DNA sequence: TGTGCCAGCAGCTCTGACAGGGGGCTCGGAAACACCATATATTTT. This translates into CASSSDRGLGNTIYF.

The genes are TRBV5-4 and TRBJ1-2; D uncertain. CDR1 is SGHNT, CDR2 YYREEE, per germline (reference sequence). This CDR3 has 16 amino acids. V lost 0 bases to trimming and J lost 5 bases, with 17 bases between them. The DNA of the CDR3 is TGTGCCAGCAGCTTGGACCCCTCCGTGGCGGCATATGGCTACACCTTC. Protein: CASSLDPSVAAYGYTF.

A remark on this clone: Germline is not matched at one junction end, which may reflect a read error. The same CDR3 arises from other DNA sequences in this sample as well. The CDR3 sequence is CASRTGVVNTEAFF. The CDR3 region has the DNA TGTGCCAGCAGGACAGGGGTGGTGAACACCGAAGCTTTCTTT. The chain couples TRBV27 to TRBJ1-1; TRBD1 agrees at 8 bases. The CDR3 totals 14 residues. Per germline, CDR1 MNHEY and CDR2 SMNVEV (reference sequence).

The chain couples TRBV29-1 to TRBJ2-6; TRBD1 matches at 9 bases. Germline V CDR1 and CDR2: SQVTM, ANQGSEA. The junction had 8 bases not matched to a gene; V was cut back by 5 bases and J by 0 bases. CDR3 size: 17 residues. The CDR3 loop reads CSVLSWTGASGANVLTF. CDR3 coding DNA: TGCAGCGTTCTTAGTTGGACAGGGGCCTCTGGGGCCAACGTCCTGACTTTC. The full variable domain, completed using reference TRBV29-1 and TRBJ2-6, is SAVISQKPSRDICQRGTSLTIQCQVDSQVTMMFWYRQQPGQSLTLIATANQGSEATYESGFVIDKFPISRPNLTFSTLTVSNMSPEDSSIYLCSVLSWTGASGANVLTFGAGSRLTVL.

The chain has TRBV28 and TRBJ2-6, with a possible D match to TRBD1 (5 bases). Germline V gene sequence: CDR1 MDHEN, CDR2 SYDVKM. V lost 4 bases and J lost 2, with 9 bases in between. The CDR3 is made up of 15 amino acids. The CDR3 DNA reads as TGTGCCAGCAGTTCTCAGGGTGCTGGGGCCAACGTCCTGACTTTC. Amino acids: CASSSQGAGANVLTF.

The chain links TRBV7-2 to TRBJ2-7, with 7 bases identical to TRBD2. This CDR3 is built from 14 residues. The trim removed 6 bases at V and 1 base at J, leaving 6 bases unmatched. Germline values: CDR1 SGHTA, CDR2 FQGNSA. The CDR3: CASSRTSLSYEQYF. CDR3 sequence (DNA): TGTGCCAGCAGTAGGACTAGTCTTTCCTACGAGCAGTACTTC.

The CDR3 sequence: CASSLEAVAQYF. The CDR3 DNA sequence: TGTGCCAGCAGCTTAGAAGCTGTGGCGCAGTATTTT. V gene TRBV7-9 combines with J gene TRBJ2-3; no reliable D call. The V gene lost 1 base and the J gene lost 10 bases, with 9 bases spanning the gap. CDR3 length: 12 residues. CDR1 SEHNR and CDR2 FQNEAQ come from the germline V gene (reference sequence). The full variable domain, in which reference TRBV7-9 and TRBJ2-3 provide the parts outside the CDR3, is DTGVSQNPRHKITKRGQNVTFRCDPISEHNRLYWYRQTLGQGPEFLTYFQNEAQLEKSRLLSDRFSAERPKGSFSTLEIQRTEQGDSAMYLCASSLEAVAQYFGPGTRLTVL.

V is TRBV10-3 and J is TRBJ1-1; 11 bases match TRBD1. Germline lookup yields CDR1 ENHRY and CDR2 SYGVKD. The CDR3 loop spans 16 amino acids. Trimming at V came to 6 bases and at J to 1 base, leaving 7 bases not matched to a gene. CDR3 residues: CAIRMDRGQENTEAFF. The CDR3 nucleotides read TGTGCCATCAGAATGGACAGGGGGCAAGAGAACACTGAAGCTTTCTTT.

The gene calls are TRBV4-1 and TRBJ1-1, with D perhaps TRBD1 (6 bases). The CDR3 is 15 amino acids. Trimming left V 1 base short and J 0 bases short, with 9 bases between. CDR1 is MGHRA, CDR2 YSYEKL, per germline. CDR3 in amino acids: CASSQGQALNTEAFF. The CDR3, as DNA: TGCGCCAGCAGCCAAGGACAGGCCTTGAACACTGAAGCTTTCTTT.

The V call is TRBV29-1, the J call TRBJ1-4; no firm D call. Germline V lookup: CDR1 SQVTM, CDR2 ANQGSEA. The CDR3 is made up of 14 amino acids. V was shortened by 4 bases and J by 0 bases, with 9 bases between the two germline ends. CDR3 coding DNA: TGCAGCGTTGCGCGGGCCTCAACTAATGAAAAACTGTTTTTT. This sequence encodes CSVARASTNEKLFF.

The chain links TRBV6-1 to TRBJ2-5; TRBD1 matches 8 bases. Germline CDR1 and CDR2: MNHNS and SASEGT. Trimming took 7 bases from V and 3 from J; bases not matched to a gene: 7. The CDR3 consists of 14 residues. DNA of the CDR3: TGTGCCAGCAAGAGGACAGGGCCTGAAGAGACCCAGTACTTC. Translation: CASKRTGPEETQYF.

The CDR3 DNA reads as TGTGCCAGTACCGATCAGTGGACAGCAAATTCACCCCTCCACTTT. This gives the protein CASTDQWTANSPLHF. The chain combines TRBV19 with TRBJ1-6; the D gene is possibly TRBD1 (6 bases). The CDR3 covers 15 residues. Germline CDR1 LNHDA, CDR2 SQIVND (reference sequence). The V end lost 7 bases, the J end lost 7 bases, and 17 bases lay between the germline ends.

V usage is TRBV5-1 and J usage is TRBJ1-1, with 9 positions matching TRBD1. The germline gives CDR1 SGHRS, CDR2 YFSETQ. The CDR3 sequence is 14 residues long. V lost 3 bases, J lost 4 bases, and 4 bases stayed unmatched. The CDR3, as DNA: TGCGCCAGCAGCTGGGGACAGGGTAGCACTGAAGCTTTCTTT. Protein product: CASSWGQGSTEAFF.

This rearrangement joins TRBV6-5 to TRBJ1-2; D call uncertain. The CDR3 length is 13 residues. The germline gives CDR1 MNHEY, CDR2 SVGAGI. V lost 5 bases, J lost 6 bases, and 13 bases lay in between. The CDR3 sequence: CASSRTGLHGYTF. CDR3 bases: TGTGCCAGCAGTCGTACTGGGCTGCATGGCTACACCTTC.

This chain's CDR3 is CASSYSGAGGGYTF. The CDR3 nucleotides are TGTGCCAGCAGTTACTCGGGGGCGGGTGGGGGCTACACCTTC. The rearrangement uses TRBV6-5 and TRBJ1-2; D perhaps matches TRBD1 (6 bases). Germline V lookup: CDR1 MNHEY, CDR2 SVGAGI. The V end lost 0 bases, the J end lost 8 bases, and 13 bases lay between the germline ends. This CDR3 comprises 14 residues.